The sequence of this T cell receptor beta chain was determined in a study of T cells in Graves' hyperthyroidism and ophthalmopathy. Study in general: Peripheral blood sampling occurred at initial diagnosis, before any treatment.

This clonotype appeared many times. This CDR3 comprises 16 residues. V gave up 4 bases and J gave up 1 base; unmatched junction bases: 10. Germline V gives CDR1 DFQATT, CDR2 SNEGSKA (reference sequence). RNA transcripts provided the source from which TCR beta CDR3 regions were amplified. When the TCR CDR3 underwent first-round RT-PCR, the HTBI primer set was used. A single record per CDR3 protein comes from TCRdb applying MiXCR to the multiplex PCR reads. The sample records more than 300,000 distinct CDR3 sequences, approximately 14% being singletons. This receptor was taken from a woman aged 25 to 45 with Graves' ophthalmopathy. The chain carries TRBV20-1 and TRBJ2-4; 7 bases are shared with TRBD2. What was sequenced was blood. CDR3 DNA: TGCAGTGCTACCAGCGGGGCCCCGGGGGCCAAAAACATTCAGTACTTC. Translating it yields CSATSGAPGAKNIQYF.